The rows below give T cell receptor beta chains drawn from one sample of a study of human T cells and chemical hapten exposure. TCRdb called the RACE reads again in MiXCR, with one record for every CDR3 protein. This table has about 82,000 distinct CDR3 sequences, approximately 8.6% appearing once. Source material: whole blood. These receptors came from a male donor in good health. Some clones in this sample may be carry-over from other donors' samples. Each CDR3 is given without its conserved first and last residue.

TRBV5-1 ASSSAWGANTEAF
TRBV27 ASSQTGGVGTEAF
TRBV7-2 ASSTRQGATEAF
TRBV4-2 ASSQAGTGGYNEQF
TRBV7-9 ASSLAQATDTQY
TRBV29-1 SVVLGGNQPQH
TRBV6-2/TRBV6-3 ASSYSRKNEKLF
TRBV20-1 SARGLAGDNEQF
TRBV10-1 ASSIGQGPDEQY
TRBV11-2 ASSLVRTGNTEAF
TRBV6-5 ASTGGALDYGYT
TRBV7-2 ASSSLDRGRLTDTQY
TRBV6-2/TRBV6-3 ASIGRLNTEAF
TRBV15 ATSRAGTGELF
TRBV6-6 ASSYPPDRGSSPLH
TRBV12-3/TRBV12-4 ASSPGARGDAF
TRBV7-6 ASSPRQGRANYGYT
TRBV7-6 ASSLRTSGGTDTQY
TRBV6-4 ASSDSAVNTGELF
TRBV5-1 ASSLRRELTTDTQY
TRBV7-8 ASSFGGETQY
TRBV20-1 SAKRPGTLNSPLH
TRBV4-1 ASSQEEAGPEAF
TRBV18 ASSSLGLKMNTEAF